The present entry profiles one TCR beta chain with its context. As yet, its antigen is unknown. For TCR, cDNA came from 5'RACE template switching, which added a universal primer site and UMIs. TCRdb itself ran the 5' RACE reads through MiXCR, one entry per CDR3 protein. This sample has more than 90,000 distinct CDR3 sequences, with 7% to 8.5% found just once. These data come from a study of T cells after yellow fever vaccination. As for the study in general: Fractions containing few cells were prepared with SMART-Seq v4 Ultra Low Input.

General study findings and limits: Most primary-vaccination clones reappeared after the booster (96% CD4, 75% to 90% CD8). By day 5 rather than day 15, the secondary response had peaked, though it was weaker.

The TCR originated in a man aged 25-45 years who received the YFV17D yellow fever vaccine. The specimen was CD8+ T cells sorted from PBMCs, collected 45 days after the yellow fever booster vaccination.

The CDR3 DNA reads as TGTGCCAGCACCTCAGGGATTTACTCTGGAAACACCATATATTTT. It specifies CASTSGIYSGNTIYF. The V and J genes are TRBV7-8 and TRBJ1-3, with D tentatively TRBD1 (5 bases). V shed 7 bases and J shed 0 bases, with 13 bases lying between them. This CDR3 spans 15 amino acids. Germline CDR1 SGHVS, CDR2 FQNEAQ. The whole variable domain, filled in from reference TRBV7-8 and TRBJ1-3, reads GAGVSQSPRYKVAKRGQDVALRCDPISGHVSLFWYQQALGQGPEFLTYFQNEAQLDKSGLPSDRFFAERPEGSVSTLKIQRTQQEDSAVYLCASTSGIYSGNTIYFGEGSWLTVV.